This is a list of T cell receptor beta chains from one sample in a study of blood T cell repertoires in COVID-19. Produced via immunoSEQ multiplex PCR; TCRdb's table is partial and in-frame only. There are fewer than 350,000 clones in the sample; about 90% occur only once, and approximately 12% lies in the top ten. Sequenced sample: peripheral blood. Source of these receptors: a woman aged 30 to 39 with COVID-19, enrolled during active disease. The CDR3 runs from the conserved cysteine through the conserved F or W. The D gene is left open where the match is weak. Size values are once, few and many counts, or a class for expanded clones, and some rows have none.

clone_size j_call v_call cdr3_length d_call cdr3_nt cdr3_aa
. TRBJ1-1 TRBV15 12 . TGTGCCACCAGACGGTTAAACACTGAAGCTTTCTTT CATRRLNTEAFF
. TRBJ1-4 TRBV6-5 13 . TGTGCCAGCAGGCCGGGAGGGAATGAAAAACTGTTTTTT CASRPGGNEKLFF
few TRBJ1-1 TRBV6-5 15 . TGTGCCAGCACCCAGAAACCCGATGGGAACACTGAAGCTTTCTTT CASTQKPDGNTEAFF
. TRBJ1-5 TRBV2 17 TRBD1 TGTGCCAGCAACTCGGGACAGGGGGGTGATGGCAATCAGCCCCAGCATTTT CASNSGQGGDGNQPQHF
. TRBJ1-3 TRBV7-9 15 . TGTGCCAGCAGCTGGGAGGCCTACTCTGGAAACACCATATATTTT CASSWEAYSGNTIYF
. TRBJ2-3 TRBV2 15 TRBD1 TGTGCCAGCAGGGAAGGGGGCTGGGGCACAGATACGCAGTATTTT CASREGGWGTDTQYF
few TRBJ1-5 TRBV12-3/TRBV12-4 13 TRBD1 TGTGCCAGCCGGACAGGAGAACGTTTGCCCCAGCATTTT CASRTGERLPQHF
. TRBJ1-2 TRBV30 12 . TGTGCCTGGAGTATTCTTAACTATGGCTACACCTTC CAWSILNYGYTF
. TRBJ2-7 TRBV7-8 15 . TGTGCCAGCAGCCCCAAGGGCGGGGCCTTTTACGAGCAGTACTTC CASSPKGGAFYEQYF
. TRBJ2-3 TRBV29-1 16 TRBD1 TGCAGCGTTCAGGGGGTATGGGACAGGGTGCCAGATACGCAGTATTTT CSVQGVWDRVPDTQYF
. TRBJ2-5 TRBV29-1 14 TRBD1 TGCAGCGTTGGCTTACAGGGGTACCAAGAGACCCAGTACTTC CSVGLQGYQETQYF
. TRBJ2-7 TRBV5-4 16 . TGTGCCAGCAGCTTGGTTGCGTCCACTCCAACCTACGAGCAGTACTTC CASSLVASTPTYEQYF
. TRBJ2-1 TRBV19 16 TRBD2 TGTGCCAGTAGTATACTTAGCGGGGCTTCATACAATGAGCAGTTCTTC CASSILSGASYNEQFF
. TRBJ2-5 TRBV6-6 15 . TGTGCCAGCACCATGGGAGGAGGGGGCTATGAGACCCAGTACTTC CASTMGGGGYETQYF
. TRBJ1-2 TRBV5-5 15 TRBD1 TGTGCCAGCAGCTTCATTTTAACGACAGGGGATGGCTACACCTTC CASSFILTTGDGYTF
. TRBJ2-4 TRBV28 15 TRBD1 TGTGCCAGCAGTTACAGGGGGCTAGCCAAAAACATTCAGTACTTC CASSYRGLAKNIQYF